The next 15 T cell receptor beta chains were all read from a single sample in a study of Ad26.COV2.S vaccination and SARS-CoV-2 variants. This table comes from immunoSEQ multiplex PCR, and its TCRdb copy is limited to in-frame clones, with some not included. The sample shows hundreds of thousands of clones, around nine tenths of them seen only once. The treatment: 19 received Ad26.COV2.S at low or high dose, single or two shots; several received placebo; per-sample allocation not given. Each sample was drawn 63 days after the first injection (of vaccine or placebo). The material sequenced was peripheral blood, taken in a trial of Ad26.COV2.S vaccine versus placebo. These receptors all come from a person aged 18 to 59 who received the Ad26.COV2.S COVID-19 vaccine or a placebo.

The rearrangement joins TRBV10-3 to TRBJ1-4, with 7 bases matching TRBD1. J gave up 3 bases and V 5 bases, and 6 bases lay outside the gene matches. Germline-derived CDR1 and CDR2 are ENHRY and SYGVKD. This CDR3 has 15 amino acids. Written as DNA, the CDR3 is TGTGCCATCAGTATAGGACAGGAAGCTAATGAAAAACTGTTTTTT. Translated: CAISIGQEANEKLFF.

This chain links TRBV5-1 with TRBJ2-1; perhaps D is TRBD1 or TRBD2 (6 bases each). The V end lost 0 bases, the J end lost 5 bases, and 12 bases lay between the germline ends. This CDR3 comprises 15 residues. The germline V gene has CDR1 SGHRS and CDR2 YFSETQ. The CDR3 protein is CASSLGWGANNEQFF. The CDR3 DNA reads TGCGCCAGCAGCTTGGGGTGGGGGGCAAACAATGAGCAGTTCTTC.

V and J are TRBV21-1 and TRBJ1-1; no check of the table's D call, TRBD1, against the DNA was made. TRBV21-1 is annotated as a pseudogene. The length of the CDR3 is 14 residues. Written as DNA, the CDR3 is TGTGCCAGCAGCAAAGCGGCTCCGTGCACTGAAGCTTTCTTT. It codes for CASSKAAPCTEAFF.

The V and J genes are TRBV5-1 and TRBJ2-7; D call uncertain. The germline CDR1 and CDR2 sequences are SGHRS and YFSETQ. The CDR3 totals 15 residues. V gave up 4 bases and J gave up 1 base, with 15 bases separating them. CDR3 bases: TGCGCCAGCAGCCTGGCCGGTTCGCCTTCCTACGAGCAGTACTTC. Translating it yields CASSLAGSPSYEQYF.

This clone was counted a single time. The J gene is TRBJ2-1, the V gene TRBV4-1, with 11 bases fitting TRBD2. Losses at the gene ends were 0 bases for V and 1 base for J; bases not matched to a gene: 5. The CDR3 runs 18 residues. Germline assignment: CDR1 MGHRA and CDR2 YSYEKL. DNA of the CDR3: TGCGCCAGCAGCCAAGATCTCCTAGCGGGGGGATCCTACAATGAGCAGTTCTTC. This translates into CASSQDLLAGGSYNEQFF.

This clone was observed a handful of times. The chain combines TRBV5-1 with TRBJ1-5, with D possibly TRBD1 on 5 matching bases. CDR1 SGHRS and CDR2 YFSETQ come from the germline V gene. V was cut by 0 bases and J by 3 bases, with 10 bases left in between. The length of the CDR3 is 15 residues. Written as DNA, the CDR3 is TGCGCCAGCAGCTTGGCCGGGGGTGACAATCAGCCCCAGCATTTT. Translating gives CASSLAGGDNQPQHF.

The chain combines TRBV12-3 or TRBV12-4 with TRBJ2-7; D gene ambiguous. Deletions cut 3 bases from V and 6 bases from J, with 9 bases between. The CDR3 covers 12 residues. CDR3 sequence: CASSFLSLEQYF. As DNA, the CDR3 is TGTGCCAGCAGTTTTCTCTCGCTCGAGCAGTACTTC.

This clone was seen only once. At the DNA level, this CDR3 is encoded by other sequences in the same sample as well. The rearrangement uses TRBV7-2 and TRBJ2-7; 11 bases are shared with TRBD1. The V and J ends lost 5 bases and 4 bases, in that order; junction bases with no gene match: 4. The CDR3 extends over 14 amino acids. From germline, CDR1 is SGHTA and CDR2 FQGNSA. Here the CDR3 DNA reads TGTGCCAGCAGCCTCGGACAGGGGGCATACGAGCAGTACTTC. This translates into CASSLGQGAYEQYF.

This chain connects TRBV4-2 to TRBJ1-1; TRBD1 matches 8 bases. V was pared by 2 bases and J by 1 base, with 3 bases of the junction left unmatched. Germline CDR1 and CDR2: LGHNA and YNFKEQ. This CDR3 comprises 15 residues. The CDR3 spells CASSQQTGGNTEAFF. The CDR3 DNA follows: TGTGCCAGCAGCCAACAAACAGGGGGGAACACTGAAGCTTTCTTT.

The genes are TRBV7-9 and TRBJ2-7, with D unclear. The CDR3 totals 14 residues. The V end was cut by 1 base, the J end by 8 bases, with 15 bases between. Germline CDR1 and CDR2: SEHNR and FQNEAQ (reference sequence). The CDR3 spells CASSLGQRPFKQYF. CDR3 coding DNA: TGTGCCAGCAGCTTAGGGCAGCGCCCCTTCAAGCAGTACTTC.

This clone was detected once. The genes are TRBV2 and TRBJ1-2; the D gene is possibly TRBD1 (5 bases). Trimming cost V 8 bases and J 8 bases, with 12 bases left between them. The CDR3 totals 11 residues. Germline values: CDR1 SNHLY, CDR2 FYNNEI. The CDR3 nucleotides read TGTGCCAGCGGGCAGGGTCCAGGCTACACCTTC. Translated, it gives CASGQGPGYTF.

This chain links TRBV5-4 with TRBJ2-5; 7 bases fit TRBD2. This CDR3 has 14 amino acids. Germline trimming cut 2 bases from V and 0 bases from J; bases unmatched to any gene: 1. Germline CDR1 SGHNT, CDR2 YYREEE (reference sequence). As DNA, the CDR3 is TGTGCCAGCAGCTTTGGGGGGGACCAAGAGACCCAGTACTTC. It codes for CASSFGGDQETQYF.

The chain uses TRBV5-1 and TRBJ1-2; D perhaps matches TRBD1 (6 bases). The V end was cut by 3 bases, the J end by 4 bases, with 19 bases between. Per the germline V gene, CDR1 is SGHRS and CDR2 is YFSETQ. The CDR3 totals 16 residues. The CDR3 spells CASSSKDYDRTYGYTF. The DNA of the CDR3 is TGCGCCAGCAGCTCAAAAGATTACGACAGGACCTATGGCTACACCTTC.

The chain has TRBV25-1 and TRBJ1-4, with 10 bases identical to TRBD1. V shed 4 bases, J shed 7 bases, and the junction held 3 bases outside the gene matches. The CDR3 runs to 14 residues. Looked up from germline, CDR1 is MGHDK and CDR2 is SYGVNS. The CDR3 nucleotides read TGTGCCAGCAGTGTGACAGGGGGCTTTGAAAAACTGTTTTTT. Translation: CASSVTGGFEKLFF.

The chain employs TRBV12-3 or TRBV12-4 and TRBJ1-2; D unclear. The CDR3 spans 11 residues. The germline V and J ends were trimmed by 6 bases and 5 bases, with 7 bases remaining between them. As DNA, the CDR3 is TGTGCCAGCAGCCAAGGATATGGCTACACCTTC. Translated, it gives CASSQGYGYTF.